What follows describes a single T cell receptor (beta chain). The entry originates in a study of shared T cell receptors in the human thymus. Generated by immunoSEQ multiplex PCR, the TCRdb table keeps only in-frame clones and is missing some. The sample has approximately 760,000 clones, 80% to 90% seen once. This CDR3 is 15 amino acids long. Between the trimmed V and J ends, which lost 4 bases and 5 bases, there was a span of 14 bases. Looked up from germline, CDR1 is LNHDA and CDR2 is SQIVND (reference sequence). The data also belong to a second study, concerning human thymus T cells. That study adds: Donors were healthy Finnish babies undergoing corrective operations for congenital heart defects. Thymic samples were excised during corrective heart operations. The related literature has documented a marked overlap of thymic repertoires among unrelated individuals.

The TCR was taken from a girl under two years old with a congenital heart defect. Sequenced: thymocytes. This sequence joins TRBV19 and TRBJ1-4, with D uncertain. CDR3 bases: TGTGCCAGTAGTACCCCGGAGGACCTGAATGAAAAACTGTTTTTT. This sequence encodes CASSTPEDLNEKLFF.